The 14 T cell receptor beta chains below were found in one sample sequenced in a study of vaccination effects on CD4 cells after COVID-19. Produced via immunoSEQ multiplex PCR; TCRdb's table is partial and in-frame only. The data show tens of thousands of clones, with around 67% seen just once and 9.5% to 12% held by the top ten. Subsequent to approximately 11 days of culture, CD4+ T cells were isolated. No antigen is known for these receptors. The starting material was CD4+ T cells from PBMCs cultured without peptide, obtained before COVID-19 vaccination. The receptors stem from a human donor who received a COVID-19 vaccine.

The CDR3 sequence: CASSKGETGDNSPLHF. The CDR3, as DNA: TGTGCCAGCAGCAAAGGAGAGACAGGTGATAATTCACCCCTCCACTTT. This chain joins TRBV21-1 and TRBJ1-6; the DNA was not used to check the table's D call, TRBD1. TRBV21-1 counts as a pseudogene. The CDR3 runs 16 residues.

In its sample, this clone was seen a few times. This chain joins TRBV3-1 (or the pseudogene TRBV3-2) and TRBJ1-2; D gene uncertain. The germline V and J ends were trimmed by 0 bases and 7 bases, with 12 bases remaining between them. Germline CDR1 is LGHDT and CDR2 is YNNKEL (reference sequence). This CDR3 region has 14 residues. CDR3 region: CASSQDLSSSGYTF. In DNA form, the CDR3 reads TGTGCCAGCAGCCAAGATCTGAGTAGTAGTGGCTACACCTTC.

As DNA, the CDR3 is TGTGCCAGCAGTTACGATTCAGGGACACGCTCCGAGCAGTACTTC. Protein product: CASSYDSGTRSEQYF. This rearrangement joins TRBV6-2 or TRBV6-3 to TRBJ2-7, with a possible D match to TRBD1 (6 bases). V was clipped by 2 bases and J by 6 bases, with 17 bases between them. This CDR3 has 15 amino acids. Germline assignment: CDR1 MNHEY and CDR2 SVGEGT.

This clone was seen a few times. The rearrangement joins TRBV2 to TRBJ1-2, with TRBD1 matching over 11 bases. The CDR3 has 14 residues. V gave up 5 bases and J gave up 4 bases; unmatched junction bases: 3. Germline CDR1 and CDR2: SNHLY and FYNNEI. The CDR3 loop reads CASSRDRGAYGYTF. The DNA of the CDR3 is TGTGCCAGCAGTCGGGACAGGGGGGCCTATGGCTACACCTTC.

The rearrangement joins TRBV15 to TRBJ2-7; TRBD1 is a possible D gene (5 bases). V was cut by 0 bases and J by 3 bases, with 15 bases left in between. This CDR3 is built from 16 residues. Per the germline V gene, CDR1 is LNHNV and CDR2 is YYDKDF (reference sequence). The CDR3 spells CATSREASWGSYEQYF. CDR3 in DNA: TGTGCCACCAGCAGAGAGGCTAGTTGGGGCAGCTACGAGCAGTACTTC. The entire variable domain, with the rest obtained from reference TRBV15 and TRBJ2-7, is as follows: DAMVIQNPRYQVTQFGKPVTLSCSQTLNHNVMYWYQQKSSQAPKLLFHYYDKDFNNEADTPDNFQSRRPNTSFCFLDIRSPGLGDTAMYLCATSREASWGSYEQYFGPGTRLTVT.

This sequence joins TRBV11-2 and TRBJ1-1; no clear D. V gave up 0 bases and J gave up 0 bases, with 8 bases separating them. Per the germline V gene, CDR1 is SGHAT and CDR2 is FQNNGV. CDR3 length: 15 amino acids. The CDR3 bases are TGTGCCAGCAGCTTAGAGTCAGCCATGAACACTGAAGCTTTCTTT. Its translation is CASSLESAMNTEAFF.

This clone was detected only once. CDR3 loop: CAWSREPNYGYTF. The CDR3 nucleotides read TGTGCCTGGAGTCGGGAGCCTAACTATGGCTACACCTTC. The V call is TRBV30, the J call TRBJ1-2; no clear D. Trimming took off 2 bases at V and 0 bases at J, with 7 bases between the two ends. The germline gives CDR1 GTSNPN, CDR2 SVGIG (reference sequence). The CDR3 covers 13 residues.

This clone appeared a single time. This sequence joins TRBV7-3 and TRBJ2-3; TRBD2 might be the D (7 bases). Trimming removed 5 bases from V and 6 bases from J, with 21 bases in between. The CDR3 sequence is 16 residues long. Per germline, CDR1 SGHTA and CDR2 FQGTGA. CDR3 region: CASSPIGSGGLDTQYF. The CDR3, as DNA: TGTGCCAGCAGCCCCATCGGTTCGGGGGGCCTTGATACGCAGTATTTT.

The chain recombines TRBV27 with TRBJ2-7; 7 bases fit TRBD1. Unmatched junction bases numbered 8, after V lost 6 bases and J lost 0 bases. CDR1 is MNHEY, CDR2 SMNVEV, per germline (reference sequence). The CDR3 is 15 amino acids. The CDR3, as DNA: TGTGCCAGCAGCAAACCGGGACAGAGCTCCTACGAGCAGTACTTC. Amino acid sequence: CASSKPGQSSYEQYF.

This chain uses TRBV19 with TRBJ1-1, with 9 nucleotides matching TRBD1. This CDR3 is built from 15 residues. J lost 4 bases, V lost 5 bases, and 8 bases had no gene match. CDR1 and CDR2 from the germline V gene are LNHDA and SQIVND (reference sequence). The DNA for the CDR3 is TGTGCCAGTAGTCCGGAGACAGGGGGGAGCACTGAAGCTTTCTTT. Its translation: CASSPETGGSTEAFF.

V and J are TRBV9 and TRBJ2-3; TRBD2 agrees at 8 bases. Germline CDR1 and CDR2: SGDLS and YYNGEE. CDR3 size: 15 residues. Unmatched junction bases numbered 2, after V lost 0 bases and J lost 2 bases. CDR3 nucleotide sequence: TGTGCCAGCAGCGTAGCTAGCGGGTACACAGATACGCAGTATTTT. It translates to CASSVASGYTDTQYF. Full variable domain (remainder filled in from reference TRBV9 and TRBJ2-3): DSGVTQTPKHLITATGQRVTLRCSPRSGDLSVYWYQQSLDQGLQFLIQYYNGEERAKGNILERFSAQQFPDLHSELNLSSLELGDSALYFCASSVASGYTDTQYFGPGTRLTVL.

The chain carries TRBV6-1 and TRBJ2-1; 9 bases match TRBD2. Germline V gene data show CDR1 as MNHNS and CDR2 as SASEGT. The junction had 4 bases not matched to a gene; V was cut back by 0 bases and J by 16 bases. The CDR3 covers 12 residues. The CDR3 sequence is CASSEAASGAFF. The CDR3 nucleotides are TGTGCCAGCAGTGAAGCGGCTAGCGGGGCTTTCTTC.

V usage is TRBV3-1 (or the pseudogene TRBV3-2) and J usage is TRBJ2-6; tentative D call: TRBD1 (7 bases). Deletions cut 1 base from V and 4 bases from J, with 11 bases between. This CDR3 comprises 16 residues. Germline loops: CDR1 LGHDT, CDR2 YNNKEL (reference sequence). The CDR3 sequence: CASSQVEGAGANVLTF. The CDR3 coding sequence is TGTGCCAGCAGCCAAGTGGAGGGGGCCGGGGCCAACGTCCTGACTTTC.

The chain uses TRBV9 and TRBJ1-4; 8 nucleotides line up with TRBD1. Per the germline V gene, CDR1 is SGDLS and CDR2 is YYNGEE. The CDR3 covers 14 residues. V lost 3 bases and J lost 8; bases outside the gene matches: 6. CDR3 nucleotide sequence: TGTGCCAGCAGCGCGGGACAGGTGAAGGAAAAACTGTTTTTT. Translated, it gives CASSAGQVKEKLFF.